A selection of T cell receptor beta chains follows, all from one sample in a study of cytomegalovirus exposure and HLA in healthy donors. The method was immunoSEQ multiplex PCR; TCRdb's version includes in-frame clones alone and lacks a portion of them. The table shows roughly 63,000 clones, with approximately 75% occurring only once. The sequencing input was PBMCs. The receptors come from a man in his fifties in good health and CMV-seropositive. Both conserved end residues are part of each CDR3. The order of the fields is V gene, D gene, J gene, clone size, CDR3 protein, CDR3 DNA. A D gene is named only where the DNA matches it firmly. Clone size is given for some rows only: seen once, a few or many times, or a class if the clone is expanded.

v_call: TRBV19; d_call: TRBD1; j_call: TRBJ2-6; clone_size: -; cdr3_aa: CASSIVGQGVSGANVLTF; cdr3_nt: TGTGCCAGTAGTATAGTCGGACAGGGGGTCTCTGGGGCCAACGTCCTGACTTTC
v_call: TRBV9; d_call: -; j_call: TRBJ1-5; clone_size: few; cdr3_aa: CASSVVVGQGRNQPQHF; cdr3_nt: TGTGCCAGCAGCGTAGTAGTAGGGCAGGGAAGAAATCAGCCCCAGCATTTT
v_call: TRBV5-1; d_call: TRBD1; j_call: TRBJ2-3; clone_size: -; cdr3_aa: CASSLLGPDRPDTQYF; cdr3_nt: TGCGCCAGCAGCTTGCTGGGCCCGGACAGGCCCGATACGCAGTATTTT
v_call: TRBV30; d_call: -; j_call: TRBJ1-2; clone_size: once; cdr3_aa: CAWSAGGRGNGYTF; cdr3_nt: TGTGCCTGGTCCGCCGGGGGTAGAGGGAATGGCTACACCTTC
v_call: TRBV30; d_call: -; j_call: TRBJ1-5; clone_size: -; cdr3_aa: CAWNSGVRQPQHF; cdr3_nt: TGTGCCTGGAATTCAGGGGTTCGACAGCCCCAGCATTTT
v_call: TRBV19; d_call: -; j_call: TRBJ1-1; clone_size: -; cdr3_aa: CASSIKRGAMNTEAFF; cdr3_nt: TGTGCCAGTAGTATTAAAAGGGGCGCGATGAACACTGAAGCTTTCTTT
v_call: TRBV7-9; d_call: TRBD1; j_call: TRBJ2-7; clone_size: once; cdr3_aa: CASSLPTGSSYEQYF; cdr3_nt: TGTGCCAGCAGCTTACCGACAGGGAGCTCCTACGAGCAGTACTTC
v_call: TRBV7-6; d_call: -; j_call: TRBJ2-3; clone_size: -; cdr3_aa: CASSFLAEGTDTQYF; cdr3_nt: TGTGCCAGCAGCTTCTTAGCGGAAGGCACAGATACGCAGTATTTT
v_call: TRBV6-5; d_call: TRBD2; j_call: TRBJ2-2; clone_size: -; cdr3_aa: CASGGGISNTGELFF; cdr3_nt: TGTGCCAGTGGGGGGGGGATATCGAACACCGGGGAGCTGTTTTTT
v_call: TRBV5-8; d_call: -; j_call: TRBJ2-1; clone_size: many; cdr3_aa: CASSFLVGRADNEQFF; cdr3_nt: TGTGCCAGCAGCTTTTTGGTTGGCAGGGCGGACAATGAGCAGTTCTTC
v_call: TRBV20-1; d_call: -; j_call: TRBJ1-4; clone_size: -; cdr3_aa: CSATGDKLFF; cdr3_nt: TGCAGTGCCACCGGGGATAAACTGTTTTTT
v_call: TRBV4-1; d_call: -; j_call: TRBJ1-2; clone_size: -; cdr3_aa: CASSQVVRERQFPF; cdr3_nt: TGCGCCAGCAGCCAAGTCGTCCGCGAGCGGCAGTTCCCCTTC
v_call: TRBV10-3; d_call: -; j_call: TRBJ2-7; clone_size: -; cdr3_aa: CAISGRGSSYEQYF; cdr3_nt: TGTGCCATCAGTGGGAGGGGCAGCTCCTACGAGCAGTACTTC
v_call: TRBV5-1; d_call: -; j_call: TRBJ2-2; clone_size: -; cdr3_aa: CASSLLGRPTGELFF; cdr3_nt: TGCGCCAGCAGCTTGCTTGGCAGGCCCACCGGGGAGCTGTTTTTT
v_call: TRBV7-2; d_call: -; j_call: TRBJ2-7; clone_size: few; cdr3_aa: CASSLVWLALYEQYF; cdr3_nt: TGTGCCAGCAGCTTAGTTTGGCTAGCCTTATACGAGCAGTACTTC
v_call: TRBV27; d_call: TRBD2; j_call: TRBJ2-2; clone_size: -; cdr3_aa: CASSLVGGRGPGELFF; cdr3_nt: TGTGCCAGCAGTTTAGTGGGCGGGAGAGGGCCCGGGGAGCTGTTTTTT
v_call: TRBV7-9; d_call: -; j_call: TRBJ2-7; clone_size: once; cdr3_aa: CASSLAMGSGEQYF; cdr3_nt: TGTGCCAGCAGCTTAGCGATGGGCTCGGGGGAGCAGTACTTC
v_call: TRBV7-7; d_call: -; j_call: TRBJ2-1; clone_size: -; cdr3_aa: CASSLLRGDDEQFF; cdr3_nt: TGTGCCAGCAGCTTATTAAGAGGTGATGATGAGCAGTTCTTC
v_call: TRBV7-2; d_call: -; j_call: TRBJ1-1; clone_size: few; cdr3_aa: CASSLGHIGTEAFF; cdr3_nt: TGTGCCAGCAGCCTAGGACATATAGGCACTGAAGCTTTCTTT
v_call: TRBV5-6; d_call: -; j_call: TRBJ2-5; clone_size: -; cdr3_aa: CASSQQGYQETQYF; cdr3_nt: TGTGCCAGCAGCCAACAGGGTTATCAAGAGACCCAGTACTTC
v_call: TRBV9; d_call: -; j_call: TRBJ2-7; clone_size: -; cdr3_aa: CASSVKSGEQYF; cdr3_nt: TGTGCCAGCAGCGTCAAGAGCGGCGAGCAGTACTTC
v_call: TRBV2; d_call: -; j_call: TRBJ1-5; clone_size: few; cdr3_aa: CASRGQINQPQHF; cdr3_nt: TGTGCCAGCAGGGGGCAGATCAATCAGCCCCAGCATTTT
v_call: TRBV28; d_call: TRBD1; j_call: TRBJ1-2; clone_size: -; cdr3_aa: CASSLSYRGGYTF; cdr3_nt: TGTGCCAGCAGTTTATCCTACAGGGGGGGCTACACCTTC
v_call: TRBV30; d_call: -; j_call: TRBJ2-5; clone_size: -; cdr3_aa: CAWSVGLAQETQYF; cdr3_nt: TGTGCCTGGAGTGTAGGGCTAGCCCAAGAGACCCAGTACTTC
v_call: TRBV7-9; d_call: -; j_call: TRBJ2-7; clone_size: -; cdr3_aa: CASSSTEYWGQYF; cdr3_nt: TGTGCCAGCAGCTCGACAGAGTACTGGGGGCAGTACTTC
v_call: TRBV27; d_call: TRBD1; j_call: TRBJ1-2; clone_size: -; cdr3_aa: CASSFTGQGNYGYTF; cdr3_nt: TGTGCCAGCAGTTTCACTGGACAGGGGAACTATGGCTACACCTTC
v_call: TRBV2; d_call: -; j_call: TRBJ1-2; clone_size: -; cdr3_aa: CASSDSGGGWGYTF; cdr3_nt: TGTGCCAGCAGTGATTCGGGGGGCGGGTGGGGCTACACCTTC
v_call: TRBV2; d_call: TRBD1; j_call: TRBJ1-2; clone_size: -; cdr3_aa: CASVGGGNYGYTF; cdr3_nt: TGTGCCAGCGTAGGGGGCGGTAACTATGGCTACACCTTC
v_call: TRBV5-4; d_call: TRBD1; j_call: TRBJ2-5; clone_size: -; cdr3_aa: CASSLGTGGRQETQYF; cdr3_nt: TGTGCCAGCAGCTTAGGGACAGGGGGCCGACAAGAGACCCAGTACTTC